The T cell receptor beta chain described here comes from a study of T cell responses to AZD1222 COVID-19 vaccine. This table comes from immunoSEQ multiplex PCR, and its TCRdb copy is limited to in-frame clones, with some not included. The data hold 90,000 to 150,000 clones, with 70% to 90% observed a single time. The V gene lost 4 bases and the J gene lost 3 bases, with 8 bases spanning the gap. The CDR3 length is 13 residues. Germline CDR1 reads SGHRS; CDR2 reads YFSETQ. The sequenced sample was peripheral blood, obtained on day 0 of AZD1222 vaccination. V and J are TRBV5-1 and TRBJ1-3; no reliable D call. This TCR was recovered from an adult in good health. The chain's CDR3 is CASSVIGGNTIYF. CDR3 nucleotide sequence: TGCGCCAGCAGCGTGATCGGTGGAAACACCATATATTTT.